These 5 T cell receptor beta chains were all obtained from the same sample, sequenced in a study of identical twins. TCRdb re-analysed the 5' RACE reads in MiXCR, keeping a single row per CDR3 protein. Of 690,000 or so distinct CDR3 sequences listed, around 6% are singletons. The source material was naive T cells sorted from blood. These receptors were collected from a man younger than 35 in good health.

This clonotype was counted ten times or more. The chain combines TRBV28 with TRBJ2-1, with TRBD1 matching 7 bases. Germline V CDR1 and CDR2: MDHEN, SYDVKM. V shed 11 bases, J shed 5 bases, and the junction held 6 bases outside the gene matches. This CDR3 region has 12 residues. Here the CDR3 reads CAEGALNNEQFF. In nucleotides, the CDR3 is TGTGCCGAGGGGGCCCTGAACAATGAGCAGTTCTTC. The variable domain in full, with the rest retrieved from reference TRBV28 and TRBJ2-1, is DVKVTQSSRYLVKRTGEKVFLECVQDMDHENMFWYRQDPGLGLRLIYFSYDVKMKEKGDIPEGYSVSREKKERFSLILESASTNQTSMYLCAEGALNNEQFFGPGTRLTVL.

The gene calls are TRBV12-3 or TRBV12-4 and TRBJ2-1; D is unresolved. The CDR3 consists of 12 residues. V lost 6 bases to trimming and J lost 5 bases, with 8 bases between them. The CDR3 DNA is TGTGCCAGCAGGGCCCTGAACAATGAGCAGTTCTTC. Its protein is CASRALNNEQFF.

This clonotype was seen more than once but under ten times. The chain has TRBV14 and TRBJ1-6, with a possible D match to TRBD1 (5 bases). Germline V lookup: CDR1 SGHDN, CDR2 FVKESK. Deletions cut 4 bases from V and 3 bases from J, with 10 bases between. The CDR3 has 15 residues. The CDR3 spells CASSLTQGYNSPLHF. The CDR3 DNA reads TGTGCCAGCAGCCTAACCCAGGGCTATAATTCACCCCTCCACTTT.

The sample holds many counts of this clonotype. The chain links TRBV29-1 to TRBJ1-1, with no clear D. Trimming removed 0 bases from V and 4 bases from J, with 21 bases in between. Per the germline V gene, CDR1 is SQVTM and CDR2 is ANQGSEA. The CDR3 extends over 17 amino acids. CDR3 residues: CSVEDRDPRTESTEAFF. CDR3 nucleotides: TGCAGCGTTGAAGATCGGGATCCCCGAACAGAGAGCACTGAAGCTTTCTTT.

This clonotype was recorded at least ten times. The chain recombines TRBV20-1 with TRBJ2-7; 11 positions agree with TRBD2. Per germline, CDR1 DFQATT and CDR2 SNEGSKA (reference sequence). This CDR3 contains 15 residues. The V and J ends lost 2 bases and 3 bases, in that order; junction bases with no gene match: 6. The CDR3 bases are TGCAGTGCTAGAAGTCCTAGCGGGGGGTACTACGAGCAGTACTTC. Encoded protein: CSARSPSGGYYEQYF.